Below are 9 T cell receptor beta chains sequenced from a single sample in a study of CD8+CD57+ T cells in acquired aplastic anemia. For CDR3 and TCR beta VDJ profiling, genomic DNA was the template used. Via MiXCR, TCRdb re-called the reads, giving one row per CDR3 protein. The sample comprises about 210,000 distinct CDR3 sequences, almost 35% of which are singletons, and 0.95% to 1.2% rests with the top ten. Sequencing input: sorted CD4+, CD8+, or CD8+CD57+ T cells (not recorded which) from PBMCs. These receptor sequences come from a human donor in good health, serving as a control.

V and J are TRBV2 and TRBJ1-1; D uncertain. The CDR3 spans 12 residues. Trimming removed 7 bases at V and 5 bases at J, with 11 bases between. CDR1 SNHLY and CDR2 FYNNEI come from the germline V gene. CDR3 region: CASKYANTEAFF. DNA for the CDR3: TGTGCCAGCAAGTATGCGAATACTGAAGCTTTCTTT.

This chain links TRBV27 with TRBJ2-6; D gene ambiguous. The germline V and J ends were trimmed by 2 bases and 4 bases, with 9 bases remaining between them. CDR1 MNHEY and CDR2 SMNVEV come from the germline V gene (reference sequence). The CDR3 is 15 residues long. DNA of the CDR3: TGTGCCAGCAGTTTAAGCCCCGGAGGGGCCAACGTCCTGACTTTC. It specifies CASSLSPGGANVLTF.

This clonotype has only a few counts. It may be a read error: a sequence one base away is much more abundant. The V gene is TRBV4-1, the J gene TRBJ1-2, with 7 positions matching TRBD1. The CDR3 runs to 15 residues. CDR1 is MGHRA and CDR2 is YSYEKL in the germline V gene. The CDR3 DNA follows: TGCGCCGGCAGCATTCCGACAGGGACGGACTATGGCTACACCTTC. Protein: CAGSIPTGTDYGYTF.

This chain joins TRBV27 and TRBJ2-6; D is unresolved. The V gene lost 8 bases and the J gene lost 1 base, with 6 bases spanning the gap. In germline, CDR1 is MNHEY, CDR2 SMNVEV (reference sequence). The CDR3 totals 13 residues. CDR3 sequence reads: CASSWSGANVLTF. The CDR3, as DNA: TGTGCCAGCTCCTGGTCTGGGGCCAACGTCCTGACTTTC.

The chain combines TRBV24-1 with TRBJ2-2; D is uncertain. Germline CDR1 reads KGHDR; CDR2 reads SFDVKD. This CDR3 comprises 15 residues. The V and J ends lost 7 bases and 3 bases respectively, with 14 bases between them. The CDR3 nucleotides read TGTGCCACCAGCAGCGCCAGGTTCGACACCGGGGAGCTGTTTTTT. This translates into CATSSARFDTGELFF.

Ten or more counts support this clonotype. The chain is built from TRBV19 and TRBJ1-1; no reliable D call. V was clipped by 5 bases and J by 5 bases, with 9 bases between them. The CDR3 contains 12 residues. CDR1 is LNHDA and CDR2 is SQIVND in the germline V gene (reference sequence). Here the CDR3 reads CASSYKRTEAFF. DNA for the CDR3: TGTGCCAGTAGTTACAAGAGAACTGAAGCTTTCTTT. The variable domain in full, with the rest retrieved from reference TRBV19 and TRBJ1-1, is DGGITQSPKYLFRKEGQNVTLSCEQNLNHDAMYWYRQDPGQGLRLIYYSQIVNDFQKGDIAEGYSVSREKKESFPLTVTSAQKNPTAFYLCASSYKRTEAFFGQGTRLTVV.

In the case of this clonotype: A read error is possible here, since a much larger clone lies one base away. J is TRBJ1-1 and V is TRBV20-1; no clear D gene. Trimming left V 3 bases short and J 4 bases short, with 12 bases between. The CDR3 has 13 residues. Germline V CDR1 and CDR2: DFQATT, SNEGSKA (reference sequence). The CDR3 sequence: CSARMDPSTEAFF. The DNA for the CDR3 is TGCAGTGCTAGGATGGACCCGAGCACTGAAGCTTTCTTT.

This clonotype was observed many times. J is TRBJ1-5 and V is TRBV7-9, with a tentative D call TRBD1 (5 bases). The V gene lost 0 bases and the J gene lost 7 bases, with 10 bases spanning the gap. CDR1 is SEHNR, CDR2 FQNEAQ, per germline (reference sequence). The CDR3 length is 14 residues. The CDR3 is CASSLARADQPQHF. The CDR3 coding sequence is TGTGCCAGCAGCTTAGCCAGGGCGGACCAGCCCCAGCATTTT.

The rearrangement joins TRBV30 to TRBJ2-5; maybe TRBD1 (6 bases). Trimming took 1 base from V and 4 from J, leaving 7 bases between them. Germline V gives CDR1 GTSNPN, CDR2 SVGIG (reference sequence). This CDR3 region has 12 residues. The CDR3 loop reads CAWSDRAETQYF. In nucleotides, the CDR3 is TGTGCCTGGAGTGACAGGGCAGAGACCCAGTACTTC.